This T cell receptor beta chain originates from a study of blood T cell repertoires in COVID-19. Study-level information: Specimens from acute and convalescent COVID-19 originated in the United States, Italy and Spain. The analysed material was cDNA or gDNA that came from T cells, B-cell-depleted T cells, or PBMCs.

The authors' processing: Counts of nucleated cells, estimated from reference gene primer amplification, were obtained. Produced via immunoSEQ multiplex PCR; TCRdb's table is partial and in-frame only. The V and J calls and clone size come from that table; D and trimming were worked out from the DNA. The repertoire holds roughly 300,000 clones, with about 87% as singletons. Sequencing was carried out using peripheral blood. This sequence originates from a woman aged 45 to 65 who had recovered from COVID-19.

The CDR3 region is CSVDDGTGGNQPQHF. The CDR3 nucleotides read TGCAGCGTTGATGACGGGACAGGGGGCAATCAGCCCCAGCATTTT. The rearrangement uses TRBV29-1 and TRBJ1-5, with TRBD1 identical over 10 bases. Losses at the gene ends were 3 bases for V and 2 bases for J; bases not matched to a gene: 4. Germline CDR1 SQVTM, CDR2 ANQGSEA. The CDR3 has 15 amino acids.